This T cell receptor (beta chain) was profiled in a study of T cells in Graves' hyperthyroidism and ophthalmopathy. This clonotype was observed many times. Its antigen is undetermined. Study-wide points: In validation, the model predicted ophthalmopathy. These predictions came a median roughly 7.1 months before onset.

V lost 1 base, J lost 2 bases, and 15 bases lay in between. The CDR3 runs to 16 residues. CDR1 and CDR2 from the germline V gene are DFQATT and SNEGSKA (reference sequence). Every diagnosis used clinical symptoms, serum thyroxine and TRAb, thyroid ultrasound and orbital computed tomography. From roughly 9.2 ml of fresh peripheral blood, PBMCs were isolated. Authors of the study amplified TCR beta CDR3 regions from RNA transcripts. Using the HTBI primer set, a first-round RT-PCR was run on the TCR CDR3. TCRdb re-analysed the multiplex PCR reads in MiXCR, keeping a single row per CDR3 protein. The table records approximately 420,000 distinct CDR3 sequences, around 15% of them present only once.

The chain recombines TRBV20-1 with TRBJ2-1; TRBD2 is a possible D gene (6 bases). The sequenced sample consisted of blood. The sequence was collected from a young woman with Graves' hyperthyroidism. The CDR3 DNA sequence: TGCAGTGCTAGAGGTCTGTGGGCGGGAACCTACAATGAGCAGTTCTTC. Its protein product is CSARGLWAGTYNEQFF.